What follows describes a single TCR beta chain. The antigen is undetermined. Trimming removed 3 bases from V and 6 bases from J, with 5 bases in between. From germline, CDR1 is SGHRS and CDR2 YFSETQ. The CDR3 is 11 residues long. The data stem from a study of OX40 agonist ivuxolimab in advanced cancers. Study overall: The treatment was a fully human IgG2 OX40 agonist, ivuxolimab. Ivuxolimab, which patients received intravenously every 2 weeks, was dosed at 0.01 to 10 mg/kg. Overall study findings and caveats: Fewer expanded clones were found on average in CD4+ than in CD8+ T cells. By week 6 at 0.1 to 3.0 mg/kg, blood CD4+ and CD8+ T cells had expanded clonally.

The assay was immunoSEQ multiplex PCR, and TCRdb's table has in-frame clones only and misses some. The repertoire holds fewer than 25,000 clones, with 88% as singletons. Sequences were derived from CD4+ or CD8+ T cells sorted from blood, sampled in a trial of the OX40 agonist ivuxolimab. The source is an adult with an advanced solid tumor such as melanoma, head and neck, liver or kidney cancer. This chain connects TRBV5-1 to TRBJ2-3; D is uncertain. The DNA for the CDR3 is TGCGCCAGCAGCTATGAGGATACGCAGTATTTT. This encodes CASSYEDTQYF.